In its sample, the clone carrying this T cell receptor beta chain was seen a few times. As yet, its antigen is unknown. V was pared by 0 bases and J by 3 bases, with 11 bases between. In germline, CDR1 is GTSNPN, CDR2 SVGIG (reference sequence). This CDR3 region has 14 residues. Ophthalmopathy patients all had a Clinical Activity Score of at least 3, a NOSPECS grade of at least 4 and disease under 3 months old. Used for diagnoses were clinical symptoms, serum thyroxine and TRAb, thyroid ultrasound and orbital computed tomography. Fresh peripheral blood, more than 8 ml of it, supplied the PBMCs. This entry is derived from a study of T cells in Graves' hyperthyroidism and ophthalmopathy. Study-wide results and caveats: Ophthalmopathy stood apart from stable hyperthyroidism in a 13 V-J model.

Amplification of TCR beta CDR3 regions used RNA as the template. Primed by the HTBI set, a first-round RT-PCR was run on the TCR CDR3. MiXCR, applied by TCRdb to the multiplex PCR reads, yields one record per CDR3 protein. The sample holds almost 500,000 distinct CDR3 sequences; about 20% are singletons and the top ten take around 54%. The material sequenced was blood. This clonotype was obtained from a woman aged 70-85 years with Graves' ophthalmopathy. The chain is built from TRBV30 and TRBJ1-2; D is possibly TRBD1 (5 bases). DNA for the CDR3: TGTGCCTGGAGTGTTGGGGCAGGCGACTATGGCTACACCTTC. This sequence encodes CAWSVGAGDYGYTF.